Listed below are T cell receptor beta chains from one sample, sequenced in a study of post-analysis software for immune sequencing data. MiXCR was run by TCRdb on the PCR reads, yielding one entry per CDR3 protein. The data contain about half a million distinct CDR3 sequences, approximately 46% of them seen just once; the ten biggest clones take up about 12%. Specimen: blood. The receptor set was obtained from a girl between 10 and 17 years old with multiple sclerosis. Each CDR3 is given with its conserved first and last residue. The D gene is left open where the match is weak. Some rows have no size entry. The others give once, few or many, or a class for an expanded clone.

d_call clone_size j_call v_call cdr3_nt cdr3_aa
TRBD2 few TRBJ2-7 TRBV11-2 TGTGCCAGCAGCTTATGGGGACAGGTTACCGGGACTAGCGGGAGGCCATCCTACGAGCAGTACTTC CASSLWGQVTGTSGRPSYEQYF
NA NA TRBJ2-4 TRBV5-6 TGTGCCAGCAGCTTGGCCGGGGCGGAAAACATTCAGTACTTC CASSLAGAENIQYF
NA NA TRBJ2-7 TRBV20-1 TGCAGTGCTCCTCCAGCCCCAGACAGACAAGGCTACGAGCAGTACTTC CSAPPAPDRQGYEQYF
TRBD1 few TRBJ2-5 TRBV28 TGTGCCAGCAGTTTACCGTCCGGGACAGGGGAGACCCAGTACTTC CASSLPSGTGETQYF
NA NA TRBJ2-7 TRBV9 TGTGCCAGCAGCGTAGGACTCGCGACAGTGGGCCGCTACGAGCAGTACTTC CASSVGLATVGRYEQYF
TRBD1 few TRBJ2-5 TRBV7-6 TGTGCCAGCAGCCCAGGACAGGGGGGAAAGACCCAGTACTTC CASSPGQGGKTQYF
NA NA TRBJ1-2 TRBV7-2 TGTGCCAGCAGCTTGGGAGAGGGGCTCGGCTACACCTTC CASSLGEGLGYTF
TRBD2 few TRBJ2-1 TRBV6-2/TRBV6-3 TGTGCCAGCAGGGGGACTAGCGGGAGGAGGGATGAGCAGTTCTTC CASRGTSGRRDEQFF
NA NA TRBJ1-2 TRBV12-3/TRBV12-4 TGTGCCAGCAGTCACTTAGACAGAAACAGCTACACCTTC CASSHLDRNSYTF
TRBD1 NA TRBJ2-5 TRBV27 TGTGCCAGCAGTCTTGGGACAGGGGTTCGGGAGACCCAGTACTTC CASSLGTGVRETQYF
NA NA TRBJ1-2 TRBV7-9 TGTGCCAGCAGCTCGCCTCAGGTTGGGGGCTACACCTTC CASSSPQVGGYTF
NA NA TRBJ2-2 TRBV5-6 TGTGCCAGCAGCTTCTGGCAACACACCGGGGAGCTGTTTTTT CASSFWQHTGELFF
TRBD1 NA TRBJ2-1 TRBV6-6 TGTGCCAGCAGTGAGGGGACAGCGAGCTCCTACAATGAGCAGTTCTTC CASSEGTASSYNEQFF
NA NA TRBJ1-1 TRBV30 TGTGCCTGGAGTGTAGCCAGGACAGAACCTGAAGCTTTCTTT CAWSVARTEPEAFF
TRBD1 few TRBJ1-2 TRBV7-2 TGTGCCAGCAGCCCACAAGCCGGGACAGGGGCATTTGGCTACACCTTC CASSPQAGTGAFGYTF
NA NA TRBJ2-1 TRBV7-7 TGTGCTAGCAGCTTACGCGGCCCCCCTTTGGATGAGCAGTTCTTC CASSLRGPPLDEQFF
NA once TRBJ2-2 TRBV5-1 TGCGCCAGCAGCCCCGGGCTCCAGAACACCGGGGAGCTGTTTTTT CASSPGLQNTGELFF
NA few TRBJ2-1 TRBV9 TGTGCCAGCAGCGGACGGATTTCCGACAATGAGCAGTTCTTC CASSGRISDNEQFF
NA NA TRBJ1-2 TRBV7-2 TGTGCCAGCAGCCAAGCCGGGGGGGCCAACTATGGCTACACCTTC CASSQAGGANYGYTF
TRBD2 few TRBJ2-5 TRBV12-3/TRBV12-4 TGTGCCAGCACCCGGGGAGCGGGATGGGGTGGAGAGACCCAGTACTTC CASTRGAGWGGETQYF
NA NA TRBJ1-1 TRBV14 TGTGCCAGCAGTCCTCAGGGGCGAACTGAAGCTTTCTTT CASSPQGRTEAFF
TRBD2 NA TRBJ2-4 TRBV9 TGTGCCAGCAGCGCACTAGCGGGAGGTACAGGGGAAAATCACATTCAGTACTTC CASSALAGGTGENHIQYF
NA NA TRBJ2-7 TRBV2 TGTGCCAGCATGAGAGTGGCCTACGAGCAGTACTTC CASMRVAYEQYF
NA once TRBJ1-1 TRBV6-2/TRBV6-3 TGTGCCAGCAGGGGTGGGCACCTGAACACTGAAGCTTTCTTT CASRGGHLNTEAFF
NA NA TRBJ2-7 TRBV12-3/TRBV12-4 TGTGCCAGCCGCGGGGACGGACCCCTTGGGGAGCAGTACTTC CASRGDGPLGEQYF
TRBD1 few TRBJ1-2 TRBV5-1 TGCGCCAGCAGTCACTCGTGGGACAGGGGCTATGGCTACACCTTC CASSHSWDRGYGYTF
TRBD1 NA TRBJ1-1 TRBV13 TGTGCCAGCAGCGGAAGGACAGGGAAGTCTGACACTGAAGCTTTCTTT CASSGRTGKSDTEAFF
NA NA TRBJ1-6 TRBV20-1 TGCAGTGCCCCCCGGGCAGGCAATTATAATTCACCCCTCCACTTT CSAPRAGNYNSPLHF
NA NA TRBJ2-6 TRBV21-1 TGTGCCAGCAGCAATCACTCTGGGGCCAACGTCCTGACTTTC CASSNHSGANVLTF
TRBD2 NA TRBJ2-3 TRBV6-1 TGTGCCAGCAGTCAAAAACACGGGGGGGCACAGGCCAACACAGATACGCAGTATTTT CASSQKHGGAQANTDTQYF
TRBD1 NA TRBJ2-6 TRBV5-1 TGCGCCAGCAGCGCGTTACAGGGGGCGCGACCCGGGGCCAACGTCCTGACTTTC CASSALQGARPGANVLTF
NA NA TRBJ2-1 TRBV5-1 TGCGCCAGCAGCTTGGATTCTAGCCCGTACAATGAGCAGTTCTTC CASSLDSSPYNEQFF
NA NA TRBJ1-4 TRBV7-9 TGTGCCAGCAGCTTTATGGCGGGAAATGAAAAACTGTTTTTT CASSFMAGNEKLFF
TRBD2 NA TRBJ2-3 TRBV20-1 TGCAGTGCTAGTGATCTAGCGGGCTCCACAGATACGCAGTATTTT CSASDLAGSTDTQYF
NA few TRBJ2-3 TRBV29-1 TGCAGCGTTGACAGAACGGGAGATACGCAGTATTTT CSVDRTGDTQYF
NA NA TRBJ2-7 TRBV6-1 TGTGCCAGCAGTGAAACCTCAGCGGAATCCTACGAGCAGTACTTC CASSETSAESYEQYF
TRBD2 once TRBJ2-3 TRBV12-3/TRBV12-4 TGTGCCAGCAGTTTTGGGCTAGCGGGAGGACAAGATACGCAGTATTTT CASSFGLAGGQDTQYF
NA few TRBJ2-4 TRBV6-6 TGTGCCAGCAGTTACTCGATGCGGGGCCGAAGCAAAAACATTCAGTACTTC CASSYSMRGRSKNIQYF
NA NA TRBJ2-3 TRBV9 TGTGCCAGCAGCATCCGGGACAGCACAGATACGCAGTATTTT CASSIRDSTDTQYF
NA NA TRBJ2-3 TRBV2 TGTGCCAGCAGGCAAACAGGGTTCGGATCAGATACGCAGTATTTT CASRQTGFGSDTQYF
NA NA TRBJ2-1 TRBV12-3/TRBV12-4 TGTGCCAGCAGGCGGAGTACTCTCCCCTACAATGAGCAGTTCTTC CASRRSTLPYNEQFF
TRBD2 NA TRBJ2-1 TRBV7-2 TGTGCCAGCAGCTTATCGGTCGCTAGCGGTTACAATGAGCAGTTCTTC CASSLSVASGYNEQFF
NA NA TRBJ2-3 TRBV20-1 TGCAGTGCTAGAGATCCCCGTATCGGGGGACGCACAGATACGCAGTATTTT CSARDPRIGGRTDTQYF
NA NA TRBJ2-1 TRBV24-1 TGTGCCACCAGTGACCGCCGGGGGCCTAGATACAATGAGCAGTTCTTC CATSDRRGPRYNEQFF